This T cell receptor beta chain was sequenced during a study of cytomegalovirus exposure and HLA in healthy donors. Regarding the study as a whole: Association of a missense DCLRE1C variant with TCR beta V- and J-gene trimming was reported in a later analysis.

On this clone itself: Its antigen is currently unknown.

CDR1 is SEHNR, CDR2 FQNEAQ, per germline (reference sequence). The CDR3 is 15 residues long. V dropped 4 bases and J dropped 4; count of bases not matched to a gene: 8. The PCR used 60 Vbeta and 13 Jbeta primers. Sequenced by immunoSEQ multiplex PCR; TCRdb stores in-frame clones only, minus some. The repertoire holds around 220,000 clones, approximately 79% seen once, with around 2% in the top ten. The sequenced material came from PBMCs. The clonotype was recovered from a man between 18 and 29 years old in good health and CMV-seronegative. This chain uses TRBV7-9 with TRBJ2-3; 7 nucleotides align to TRBD2. The CDR3 coding sequence is TGTGCCAGCAGCTCCCTCGGGGGAGGGGCAGATACGCAGTATTTT. Its translation is CASSSLGGGADTQYF.